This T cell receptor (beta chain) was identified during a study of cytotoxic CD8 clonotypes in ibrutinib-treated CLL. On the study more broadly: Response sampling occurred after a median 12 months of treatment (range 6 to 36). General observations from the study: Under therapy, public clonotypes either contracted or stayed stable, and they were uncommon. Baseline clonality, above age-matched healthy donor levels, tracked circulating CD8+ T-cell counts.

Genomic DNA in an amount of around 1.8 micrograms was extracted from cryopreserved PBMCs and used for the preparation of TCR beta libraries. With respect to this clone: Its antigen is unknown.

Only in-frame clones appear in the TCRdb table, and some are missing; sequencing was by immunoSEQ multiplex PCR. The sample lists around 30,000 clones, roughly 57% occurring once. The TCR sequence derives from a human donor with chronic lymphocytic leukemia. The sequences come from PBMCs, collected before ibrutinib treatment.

The CDR3 region is CASSPKGGQFSYNEQFF. CDR3 bases: TGTGCCAGTAGCCCCAAGGGGGGACAGTTCTCCTACAATGAGCAGTTCTTC. V and J are TRBV19 and TRBJ2-1; D possibly corresponds to TRBD1 (7 bases). The CDR3 length is 17 residues. Trimming removed 6 bases from V and 0 bases from J, with 18 bases in between. CDR1 LNHDA and CDR2 SQIVND come from the germline V gene (reference sequence).